This TCR beta chain was identified during a study of cytomegalovirus exposure and HLA in healthy donors (TCRdb year 2017). Describing the broader study: An earlier analysis of some 550 of the donors reported approximately 290 Gb of sequence data and some 120 million unique TCR beta sequences from roughly 180 million T cells. The study used immunosequencing to profile the T cell repertoires of 666 subjects and linked those repertoires to cytomegalovirus serostatus. Class I and class II HLA loci were covered by the typing at four-digit resolution. The study aimed to test whether signatures of past pathogen exposure could be identified by cataloging public T cell receptors. The later analysis used no new phenotypic data to find candidate immune exposures, relying instead on TCR beta sequences and their occurrence across donors. All discovery cohort repertoires had been generated on a single sequencing platform. Donor age, sex, ethnicity and CMV serostatus were compiled alongside the repertoire data. Among roughly 370 genotyped donors of the cohort, an average of roughly 240,000 unique TCR beta nucleotide sequences were sequenced per donor, 15% to 20% of them non-productive. Typing coverage differed by locus: A, B, C, DRB1 and DQB1 were typed in about 620-640 donors, DQA1 in roughly 500, DPA1 in 600 to 610, and DPB1 in just under 480. In a later analysis, previously published TCR beta repertoires from roughly 710 donors were re-analyzed and high-resolution HLA genotyping was added so that TCR occurrence patterns could be studied. The genetic ancestry cluster associated with self-reported Caucasian donors included 81% of the 300 to 400 genotyped donors. An earlier analysis of some 600 of the donors applied high-throughput TCR beta sequencing to assess whether each TCR beta V gene segment acted as functional or pseudogenic. In a later genetic analysis, genome-wide SNP genotypes for about 65% of the 666 donors were used, and that subset was treated as a discovery cohort. About 280 gigabases of sequencing data and roughly 81 million unique TCR sequences made up an early release that covered approximately 650 HLA-typed donors. In addition to the first cohort of several hundred subjects, a separate validation cohort of 100 to 150 different subjects was used. Five DR-DQ haplotypes were handled as single units for association and clustering because linkage in the cohort was strong. To predict cytomegalovirus infection status, the study combined high-throughput TCR immunosequencing, statistical association of individual TCRs with disease status, and machine learning.

In total, roughly 670 healthy bone marrow donors made up the cohort. All cohort members were sampled while nominally healthy, although unrecorded immune exposures were likely present. The donor was CMV seropositive and was included in the group of 250 to 350 seropositive cohort members. Every donor gave a peripheral blood sample, and the peripheral blood mononuclear cells from that sample were used for TCR beta sequencing. Genomic DNA was extracted from the blood cell samples with the Qiagen DNeasy Blood Extraction Kit. The method was the immunoSEQ multiplex PCR assay. A mixture of 60 forward primers for TCR Vbeta segments and 13 reverse primers for TCR Jbeta segments was used in the multiplex PCR. The CDR3 region of rearranged TCR beta genes was amplified from genomic DNA by a multiplex PCR assay. Amplified TCR beta libraries were sequenced as 87-base-pair reads on the Illumina HiSeq System. As for how the authors treated the data: A later analysis tallied tens of millions of unique TCR beta chains across the 666 repertoires, and roughly 11 million of those chains were shared by two or more donors. To remove PCR and sequencing errors, raw reads were error-corrected and collapsed into unique sequences using a nearest-neighbor algorithm that merged closely related sequences. CDR3 sequences were aligned to IMGT reference sequences to assign V, D and J gene segments. For a sequence to be retained, a match of at least six nucleotides was required to both a V gene segment and a J gene segment. Rearrangements were called productive when the CDR3 lacked stop codons and stayed in frame with V and J; all others were non-productive. CDR3 was defined by IMGT convention, running from the second conserved V-encoded cysteine to the conserved J-encoded phenylalanine. Sequences without an unambiguous match to a single V gene segment were excluded from the earlier analysis of over 500 of the donors. In an earlier analysis of approximately 590 of the donors, a V segment was called functional when productive rearrangements were above 56.7%, and segregating when the standard deviation between donors exceeded 5%. A statistical classification framework was developed to diagnose cytomegalovirus status using the catalog of TCR beta chain sequences. In a later analysis, V and J genes were assigned by comparing TCR nucleotide sequences against IMGT/GENE-DB human TR gene sequences. In a later analysis, CDR3 sequences and most-parsimonious VDJ recombination scenarios were assigned using the TCRdist pipeline. A later analysis defined each TCR beta chain by its CDR3 amino acid sequence plus V-gene family, and excluded reads lacking a unique V-gene family. In a later analysis, around 600 highly shared, low-generation-probability nucleotide sequences were removed to address suspected cross-contamination and a sequencing artifact. For each public chain, a later analysis derived a clonal expansion index from normalized ranks of inferred template counts within each repertoire. Generation probabilities in a later analysis came from a VDJ recombination model fitted to out-of-frame rearrangements, and those results were checked against IGoR. In a later analysis, TCR-TCR, TCR-HLA and TCR-CMV co-occurrence was scored with hypergeometric tests, and a repertoire-size bias correction was applied to TCR pairs. In a later analysis, false discovery rates were estimated by permuting HLA or CMV assignments 20 times. A later analysis grouped co-occurring TCRs with DBSCAN, adding TCRdist sequence similarity when clustering within HLA-allele-positive subsets. For co-occurrence clustering, repertoires with fewer than 30,000 or more than 120,000 public chains were excluded, along with roughly 5 repertoires with anomalous nucleotide sharing. The table was pulled from immuneACCESS by TCRdb, which kept in-frame rearrangements only. Such tables lose some clones; where checked, under half of the loss comes from unresolved V genes, and the rest has no known cause. D and trimming were read from the DNA, whereas the V and J calls and clone size are those reported in that table. A total of roughly 150,000 clones appear in this sample, around 80% of them only once. Of the sample, about 7% is held by the ten largest clones.

The germline V gene (reference sequence) supplies CDR1 PRHDT and CDR2 FYEKMQ. V ends up 5 bases short and J 3 bases short, with an unmatched junction base count of 7. Reading from cysteine to phenylalanine, the CDR3 counts 14 amino acids. This entry keeps only the CDR3 DNA: 42 bases, framed from base 1. What the authors observed across the whole study: In a later analysis, TCR association rates were found to vary across HLA loci, with the most associated TCRs seen for DRB1 alleles and the fewest for HLA-C alleles. Linkage disequilibrium might explain the correlated functional status among segregating V segments, but an unknown experimental factor could not be excluded. Specific HLA alleles were associated with roughly 17,000 TCR beta sequences at a false discovery rate of 0.05 in a later analysis. For the cohort, immune exposure information was limited to CMV serostatus. Because HLA typing was missing for some donors at each locus, association tests included only the typed subset. A later analysis found that most CMV-associated TCR beta chains appeared HLA-restricted, with HLA associations seemingly driven largely by CMV exposure. A later analysis reported that several top co-occurrence clusters appeared linked to parvovirus B19, influenza, CMV and Epstein-Barr virus. In a later analysis, HLA-associated TCR beta chains were found to be more clonally expanded and to have lower generation probabilities than equally common non-associated chains. Most TCR sequences were seen in very few donors, while some public TCRs were found in many individuals. Because counts were too low, 15 to 20 rarely observed V segments, including chromosome 9 orphons, were excluded from the earlier analysis of a few hundred of the donors. An association between a missense DCLRE1C variant and V-gene and J-gene trimming of TCR beta chains was found in a later genetic analysis and replicated in an independent cohort. It was suggested by the authors that the approach could potentially be generalized to other disease states and immunological phenotypes. In both the original and validation cohorts, the classifier was reported to diagnose cytomegalovirus status with high specificity and sensitivity. In vitro tests confirmed that a few of the cytomegalovirus-associated TCR beta chains recognize cytomegalovirus antigens. In an earlier analysis of more than 500 of the donors, most TCR beta V segments appeared in productive rearrangements about 87% or about 30% of the time, broadly matching IMGT annotations. The study listed approximately 150 TCR beta chains as associated with cytomegalovirus. The 87-base-pair reads could not distinguish some IMGT-functional V segments, including TRBV6-2 and TRBV6-3, so those segments were excluded. Only TCR beta chains were sequenced in this cohort, and the absence of alpha or paired-chain data limited detectable features. A further reported finding was that TCR beta sequences accurately predicted the HLA-A and HLA-B alleles for most subjects in the first cohort. A cluster of highly shared sequence variants was judged likely to represent a technical artifact of the sequencing pipeline. Compared with the approximately 670-donor mean, donors in an Asian-associated ancestry cluster had fewer N-insertions in productive TCRs, according to a later genetic analysis. Strong co-occurrence of HLA alleles, especially DR and DQ, made assigning TCR associations to individual alleles difficult. Roughly uniform sequencing depth across donors was assumed in presence/absence analyses, although this assumption may not hold.

As for this clone: The clone's antigen remains unknown. No base quality information exists; no much larger clone differs at one position.

Material: PBMCs. The rearranged segments are TRBV13 and TRBJ2-7, with TRBD2 identical over 7 junction bases. This clonotype was sampled from a man aged 35-49 years in good health and CMV-seropositive. The CDR3 loop reads CASSPPSGIYEQYF. The sequenced DNA: TGTGCCAGCAGCCCGCCAAGCGGGATCTACGAGCAGTACTTC.